A single sample gave rise to the 29 T cell receptor beta chains below, sequenced in a study of OX40 agonist ivuxolimab in advanced cancers. Repertoires were generated with immunoSEQ multiplex PCR, while TCRdb's copy carries only in-frame clones and drops some. The data hold about 72,000 clones, with about 85% observed a single time. Specimen: CD4+ or CD8+ T cells sorted from blood, collected in a trial of the OX40 agonist ivuxolimab. The receptors here all came from an adult with an advanced solid tumor such as melanoma, head and neck, liver or kidney cancer.

The table lists this clone with a few counts. The rearrangement uses TRBV11-3 and TRBJ2-7, with D possibly TRBD2 on 6 matching bases. Germline CDR1 and CDR2: SGHNT and YENEEA. Trimming stripped 4 bases from V and 5 bases from J, with 12 bases between. The CDR3 covers 13 residues. This CDR3 reads CASSSNSGDEQYF. The CDR3 nucleotides are TGTGCCAGCAGCTCTAATAGCGGTGACGAGCAGTACTTC.

This sequence joins TRBV2 and TRBJ2-5, with 12 bases identical to TRBD2. There are 15 residues in the CDR3. Germline V gene sequence: CDR1 SNHLY, CDR2 FYNNEI. Unmatched junction bases numbered 6, after V lost 7 bases and J lost 3 bases. This chain's CDR3 is CASTPTSGRKETQYF. CDR3 DNA: TGTGCCAGCACCCCGACTAGCGGGAGAAAAGAGACCCAGTACTTC.

The V and J genes are TRBV6-5 and TRBJ2-2; TRBD1 matches at 7 bases. Per germline, CDR1 MNHEY and CDR2 SVGAGI. The CDR3 length is 13 residues. After removal of 6 bases from V and 3 bases from J, the junction contained 1 base not matched to a gene. CDR3 region: CASRQGYTGELFF. The CDR3 coding sequence is TGTGCCAGCAGACAGGGGTACACCGGGGAGCTGTTTTTT.

The CDR3 is CASSYGGMNTGELFF. The CDR3 DNA sequence: TGTGCCAGCAGTTACGGGGGAATGAACACCGGGGAGCTGTTTTTT. This rearrangement joins TRBV6-6 to TRBJ2-2; the D call may be TRBD1 or TRBD2 (5 bases each). V was clipped by 2 bases and J by 1 base, with 8 bases between them. The CDR3 runs 15 residues. Germline values: CDR1 MNHNY, CDR2 SVGAGI (reference sequence).

In nucleotides, the CDR3 is TGTGCCAGCAGCCCCCGTTCTGGGACTAGCGGGAAGCGCACAGATACGCAGTATTTT. Translating it yields CASSPRSGTSGKRTDTQYF. This chain uses TRBV5-4 with TRBJ2-3; 13 bases fit TRBD2. V trimming: 4 bases; J trimming: 1 base; junction bases outside the gene matches: 12. The CDR3 runs to 19 residues. The germline CDR1 and CDR2 sequences are SGHNT and YYREEE (reference sequence).

This chain links TRBV7-8 with TRBJ1-6; TRBD1 matches at 8 bases. Germline loops: CDR1 SGHVS, CDR2 FQNEAQ. The CDR3 runs 15 residues. Germline trimming cut 5 bases from V and 6 bases from J; bases unmatched to any gene: 6. CDR3: CASSQGTGGNSPLHF. The CDR3 coding sequence is TGTGCCAGCAGCCAAGGGACAGGTGGTAATTCACCCCTCCACTTT.

This clone has a handful of counts. The rearrangement joins TRBV27 to TRBJ2-2; 8 bases line up with TRBD1. The CDR3 covers 15 residues. Germline trimming cut 6 bases from V and 3 bases from J; bases unmatched to any gene: 6. Germline lookup yields CDR1 MNHEY and CDR2 SMNVEV (reference sequence). CDR3 loop: CASSWNRGDTGELFF. CDR3 DNA: TGTGCCAGCAGCTGGAACAGGGGGGACACCGGGGAGCTGTTTTTT.

The chain combines TRBV10-3 with TRBJ2-7, with TRBD1 identical over 9 bases. Germline V CDR1 and CDR2: ENHRY, SYGVKD. J lost 0 bases, V lost 0 bases, and 3 bases had no gene match. CDR3 length equals 16 residues. This chain's CDR3 is CAISESPGQGSYEQYF. Written as DNA, the CDR3 is TGTGCCATCAGTGAGTCACCGGGACAGGGCTCCTACGAGCAGTACTTC.

In this sample, this clone turned up once. The chain uses TRBV21-1 and TRBJ1-1. TRBV21-1 counts as a pseudogene. The CDR3 is 13 residues long. Here the CDR3 reads CASSKVGCAMAFF. The CDR3 DNA sequence: TGTGCCAGCAGCAAAGTAGGCTGCGCGATGGCTTTCTTT.

The chain uses TRBV7-9 and TRBJ1-6; 7 bases agree with TRBD1. The CDR3 consists of 16 residues. From germline, CDR1 is SEHNR and CDR2 FQNEAQ (reference sequence). V gave up 5 bases and J gave up 5 bases; unmatched junction bases: 9. The CDR3 spells CASSLRGGTDNSPLHF. As DNA, the CDR3 is TGTGCCAGCAGCCTCCGCGGAGGGACAGATAATTCACCCCTCCACTTT.

V is TRBV5-1 and J is TRBJ2-7; weak D call: TRBD1 (7 bases). This CDR3 comprises 16 residues. The ends were cut back, 0 bases at V and 2 bases at J, with 15 bases in the middle. Germline assignment: CDR1 SGHRS and CDR2 YFSETQ. The CDR3 region is CASSLGGRGRTYEQYF. The CDR3 DNA follows: TGCGCCAGCAGCTTGGGGGGCAGGGGGAGGACCTACGAGCAGTACTTC.

The chain combines TRBV10-3 with TRBJ2-7, with 10 bases identical to TRBD2. V gave up 4 bases and J gave up 2 bases; unmatched junction bases: 8. Germline V gives CDR1 ENHRY, CDR2 SYGVKD. The CDR3 contains 16 residues. DNA of the CDR3: TGTGCCATCAGTGGGGCCGGGACTAGCGTTCCCTACGAGCAGTACTTC. This gives the protein CAISGAGTSVPYEQYF.

The chain has TRBV5-1 and TRBJ2-3; the D call may be TRBD1 or TRBD2 (5 bases each). This CDR3 is built from 16 residues. The germline CDR1 and CDR2 sequences are SGHRS and YFSETQ. Trimming took off 4 bases at V and 5 bases at J, with 20 bases between the two ends. The CDR3 DNA follows: TGCGCCAGCAGCCCCCGGGGCAGGTCGTCTGGAGATACGCAGTATTTT. Protein product: CASSPRGRSSGDTQYF.

This chain joins TRBV6-1 and TRBJ1-5, with 7 bases aligning to TRBD1. The CDR3 loop spans 14 amino acids. CDR1 and CDR2 (germline): MNHNS, SASEGT. The J segment lost 7 bases and the V segment lost 10 bases, leaving 13 bases of the junction unmatched. The CDR3 DNA is TGTGCCACCAAGGAGGGGGCGCCAGGCCAGCCCCAGCATTTT. Amino acid sequence: CATKEGAPGQPQHF.

V usage is TRBV6-5 and J usage is TRBJ2-5, with D perhaps assigned TRBD1 or TRBD2 (6 bases each). The CDR3 is made up of 16 amino acids. With 4 bases removed from V and 0 bases from J, the gap between germline ends came to 15 bases. From germline, CDR1 is MNHEY and CDR2 SVGAGI. The CDR3 coding sequence is TGTGCCAGCAGTTCGGGGGACACCCTGTACCAAGAGACCCAGTACTTC. It yields the protein CASSSGDTLYQETQYF.

The chain combines TRBV6-4 with TRBJ1-2, with 11 bases identical to TRBD1. The CDR3 totals 16 residues. The germline V gene encodes CDR1 MRHNA and CDR2 SNTAGT. The V and J ends lost 3 bases and 8 bases, in that order; junction bases with no gene match: 11. CDR3 in DNA: TGTGCCAGCAGTGAGGATGGTGGACAGGGGGCTCGGGGCTACACCTTC. Protein sequence: CASSEDGGQGARGYTF.

The V and J genes are TRBV2 and TRBJ1-2, with TRBD1 as a possible D gene (5 bases). V lost 6 bases, J lost 5 bases, and 19 bases lay in between. The CDR3 is made up of 15 amino acids. The V gene's germline CDR1 is SNHLY and CDR2 FYNNEI. The CDR3 loop reads CASRKGTDGNYGYTF. CDR3 nucleotides: TGTGCCAGCAGGAAGGGGACGGACGGGAATTATGGCTACACCTTC. Combining the CDR3 with reference TRBV2 and TRBJ1-2 gives the whole variable domain EPEVTQTPSHQVTQMGQEVILRCVPISNHLYFYWYRQILGQKVEFLVSFYNNEISEKSEIFDDQFSVERPDGSNFTLKIRSTKLEDSAMYFCASRKGTDGNYGYTFGSGTRLTVV.

The chain employs TRBV25-1 and TRBJ1-4, with D possibly TRBD1 on 6 matching bases. The V end was cut by 5 bases, the J end by 8 bases, with 12 bases between. This CDR3 contains 13 residues. The V gene's germline CDR1 is MGHDK and CDR2 SYGVNS. CDR3 region: CASSREGGEKLFF. The CDR3 DNA reads as TGTGCCAGCAGTCGGGAGGGGGGGGAAAAACTGTTTTTT.

This clone has just one count. This sequence joins TRBV30 and TRBJ1-2, with 8 bases fitting TRBD1. V dropped 3 bases and J dropped 5; count of bases not matched to a gene: 2. CDR3 size: 12 residues. Germline-derived CDR1 and CDR2 are GTSNPN and SVGIG (reference sequence). This CDR3 is CAWSGQGYGYTF. Here the CDR3 DNA reads TGTGCCTGGAGCGGACAGGGTTATGGCTACACCTTC.

On this clone: The same CDR3 arises from other DNA sequences in this sample as well. The chain uses TRBV7-9 and TRBJ2-5, with unresolved D. The germline V gene encodes CDR1 SEHNR and CDR2 FQNEAQ (reference sequence). The length of the CDR3 is 11 residues. Trimming stripped 5 bases from V and 1 base from J, with 2 bases between. The CDR3 sequence is CASSLQETQYF. CDR3 coding DNA: TGTGCCAGCAGCCTCCAAGAGACCCAGTACTTC.

CDR3 residues: CASSQDSVGMGTQYF. CDR3 coding DNA: TGTGCCAGCAGCCAAGACTCCGTGGGCATGGGGACCCAGTACTTC. The rearrangement uses TRBV14 and TRBJ2-5; D gene ambiguous. The V end was cut by 0 bases, the J end by 7 bases, with 15 bases between. This CDR3 region has 15 residues. The germline gives CDR1 SGHDN, CDR2 FVKESK.

This chain links TRBV5-4 with TRBJ1-5; weak D call: TRBD1 (5 bases). The CDR3 contains 14 residues. Per the germline V gene, CDR1 is SGHNT and CDR2 is YYREEE (reference sequence). Trimming removed 4 bases at V and 4 bases at J, with 12 bases between. CDR3 bases: TGTGCCAGCAGCGCAGGGCCTCAAAATCAGCCCCAGCATTTT. As protein: CASSAGPQNQPQHF. Combining the CDR3 with reference TRBV5-4 and TRBJ1-5 gives the whole variable domain ETGVTQSPTHLIKTRGQQVTLRCSSQSGHNTVSWYQQALGQGPQFIFQYYREEENGRGNFPPRFSGLQFPNYSSELNVNALELDDSALYLCASSAGPQNQPQHFGDGTRLSIL.

J is TRBJ2-2 and V is TRBV6-5, with D perhaps given as TRBD1 or TRBD2 (5 bases each). V lost 6 bases, J lost 6 bases, and 14 bases lay in between. This CDR3 is built from 14 residues. CDR1 and CDR2 from the germline V gene are MNHEY and SVGAGI. DNA of the CDR3: TGTGCCAGCAGGAGGGATTCGGGACCCGGGGAGCTGTTTTTT. Translated: CASRRDSGPGELFF.

CDR3 in amino acids: CASGAGLVYSGNTIYF. CDR3 nucleotide sequence: TGTGCCAGTGGCGCAGGGCTTGTTTATTCTGGAAACACCATATATTTT. The J gene is TRBJ1-3, the V gene TRBV19; TRBD1 might be the D (5 bases). V dropped 8 bases and J dropped 1 base, with 18 bases sitting between them. This CDR3 contains 16 residues. Germline-derived CDR1 and CDR2 are LNHDA and SQIVND (reference sequence).

About this clone: A junction end diverges from the germline sequence, so it may reflect a read error. The chain has TRBV6-5 and TRBJ1-4; D gene ambiguous. Germline CDR1 and CDR2: MNHEY and SVGAGI. There are 14 residues in the CDR3. CDR3 bases: TGTGCCAGCAGTTACGGTGGAGGAAATGGAAAACTGTTTTTT. It yields the protein CASSYGGGNGKLFF.

V and J are TRBV5-1 and TRBJ1-3, with TRBD1 matching 7 bases. The J segment lost 2 bases and the V segment lost 8 bases, leaving 4 bases of the junction unmatched. There are 13 residues in the CDR3. Germline assignment: CDR1 SGHRS and CDR2 YFSETQ. CDR3 DNA sequence: TGCGCCAGTACCACAGGGGCTGGAAACACCATATATTTT. It specifies CASTTGAGNTIYF.

The chain links TRBV4-1 to TRBJ2-5; 12 bases agree with TRBD2. The CDR3 loop spans 18 amino acids. J lost 1 base, V lost 4 bases, and 10 bases had no gene match. The germline gives CDR1 MGHRA, CDR2 YSYEKL. This chain's CDR3 is CASSPVGTSGGLQETQYF. The DNA of the CDR3 is TGCGCCAGCAGCCCGGTCGGAACTAGCGGGGGGCTCCAAGAGACCCAGTACTTC.

The V call is TRBV6-5, the J call TRBJ2-5, with 8 bases lining up with TRBD1. CDR3 length: 16 amino acids. The trim removed 0 bases at V and 5 bases at J, leaving 8 bases unmatched. CDR1 MNHEY and CDR2 SVGAGI come from the germline V gene. The CDR3 region has the DNA TGTGCCAGCAGTTACTCGGTCGGACAGGGAAGTGAGACCCAGTACTTC. Amino acids: CASSYSVGQGSETQYF.

Here the CDR3 reads CAWTTGGREKLFF. The CDR3 DNA follows: TGTGCCTGGACCACCGGGGGAAGGGAAAAACTGTTTTTT. V usage is TRBV30 and J usage is TRBJ1-4; weak D call: TRBD1 (5 bases). Germline CDR1 GTSNPN, CDR2 SVGIG (reference sequence). The CDR3 loop spans 13 amino acids. Trimming took 4 bases from V and 8 from J, leaving 14 bases between them. The full variable domain, with the rest looked up from reference TRBV30 and TRBJ1-4, is SQTIHQWPATLVQPVGSPLSLECTVEGTSNPNLYWYRQAAGRGLQLLFYSVGIGQISSEVPQNLSASRPQDRQFILSSKKLLLSDSGFYLCAWTTGGREKLFFGSGTQLSVL.